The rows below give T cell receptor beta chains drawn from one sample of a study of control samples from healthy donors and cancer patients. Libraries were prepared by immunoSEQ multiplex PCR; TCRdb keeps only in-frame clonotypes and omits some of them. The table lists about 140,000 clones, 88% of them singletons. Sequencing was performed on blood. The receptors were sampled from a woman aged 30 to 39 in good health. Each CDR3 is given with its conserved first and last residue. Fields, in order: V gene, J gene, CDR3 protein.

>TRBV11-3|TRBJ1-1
CASSLLVNTEAFF
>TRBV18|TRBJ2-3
CASSPSGPVPDTQYF
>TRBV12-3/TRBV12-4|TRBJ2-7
CASSWDNYEQYF
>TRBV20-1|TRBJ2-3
CSASSGSGTDTQYF
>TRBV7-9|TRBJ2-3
CASSSGQTTDTQYF
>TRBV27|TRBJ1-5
CASSGGFSNQPQHF
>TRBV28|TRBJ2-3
CASSLGGPDTQYF
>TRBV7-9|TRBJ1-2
CASSLGTNLHFSGGYTF
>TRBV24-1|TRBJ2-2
CATSGHRAGLNTGELFF
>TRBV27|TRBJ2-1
CASSLQNNNEQFF
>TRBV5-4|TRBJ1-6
CASSLFGRFMNSPLHF
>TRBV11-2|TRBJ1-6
CASSLRGGVQNSPLHF
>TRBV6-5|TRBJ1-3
CASSSQGGLSGNTIYF
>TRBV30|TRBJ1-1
CAWSAQGYTEAFF
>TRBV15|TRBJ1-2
CATSRAAGTYGYTF
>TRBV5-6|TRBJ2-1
CASSWALAGENNEQFF
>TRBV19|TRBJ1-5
CASSIAPDVNQPQHF
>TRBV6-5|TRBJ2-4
CASSPGQYSIQYF
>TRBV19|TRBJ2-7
CASSIDASGKIYEQYF
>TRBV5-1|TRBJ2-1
CASSPGQAPYNEQFF
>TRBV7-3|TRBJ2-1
CASSAGLSNEQFF
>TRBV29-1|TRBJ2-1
CSVQIPNSYNEQFF
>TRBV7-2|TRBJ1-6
CASSLQGRGNSPLHF
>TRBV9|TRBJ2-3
CASSVGVQSTDTQYF
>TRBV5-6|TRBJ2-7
CASSPGRGLEQYF
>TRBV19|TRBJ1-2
CASSSLGQGGGYTF
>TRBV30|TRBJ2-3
CAWSRRHTDTQYF
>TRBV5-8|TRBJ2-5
CASTRDNRETQYF
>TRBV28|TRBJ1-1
CASSPGDRGSEAFF
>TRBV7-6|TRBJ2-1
CASSLQIWNEQFF
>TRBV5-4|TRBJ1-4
CASSWDRDEKLFF
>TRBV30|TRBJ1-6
CASSARDRKFSPLHF
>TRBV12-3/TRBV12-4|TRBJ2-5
CASSFSVETQYF
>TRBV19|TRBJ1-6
CASSRAAWHDSANSPLHF
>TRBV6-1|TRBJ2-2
CASSEVGNTGELFF
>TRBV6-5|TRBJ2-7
CASSYSTSGSWKQYF
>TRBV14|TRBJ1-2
CASSSTGQVFVGYTF
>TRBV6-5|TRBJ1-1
CASSSPDRGWTEAFF
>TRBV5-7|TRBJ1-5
CAQPGGENQPQHF
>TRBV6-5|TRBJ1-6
CASTTRWPMNSPLHF
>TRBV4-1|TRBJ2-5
CASSQDNRRLETQYF
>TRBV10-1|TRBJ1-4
CASSEWVNEKLFF
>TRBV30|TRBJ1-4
CAWSISGGSKKLFF
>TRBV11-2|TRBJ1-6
CASSPRGQFNSPLHF
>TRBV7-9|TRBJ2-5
CASIRGEEGPKRPQYF
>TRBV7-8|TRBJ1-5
CASSLESRASNQPQHF
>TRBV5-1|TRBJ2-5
CASSLDRIEETQYF
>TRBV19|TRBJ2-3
CASSMAHTDTQYF
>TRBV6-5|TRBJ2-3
CASSYLRESTDTQYF
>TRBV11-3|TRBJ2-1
CASSPQASYNEQFF
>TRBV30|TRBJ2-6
CAWSAWGGGSGANVLTF
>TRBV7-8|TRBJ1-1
CASSQGLPNTEAFF
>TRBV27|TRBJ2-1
CASSSPGTGWSEQFF
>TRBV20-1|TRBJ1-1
CSAVYSQRAFF
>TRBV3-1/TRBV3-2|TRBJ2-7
CASLLPYGQTYEQYF
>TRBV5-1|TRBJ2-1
CASSSGLEYNEQFF
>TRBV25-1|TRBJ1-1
CASSDPLRGDTEAFF